This is a list of T cell receptor beta chains from one sample in a study of somatic mutations in cytotoxic T cells in rheumatoid arthritis. Clones were read by immunoSEQ multiplex PCR, and TCRdb kept only the in-frame ones, dropping some. The sample consists of roughly 1,900 clones, 60% to 80% of them appearing once. Sequences were derived from CD8+ T cells sorted from blood, sampled at a follow-up visit. These receptors were taken from a man in his 70s with rheumatoid arthritis. Both conserved end residues are part of each CDR3. D genes are given only for firm matches. Only part of the rows carry a size: once, few, many, or a class if the clone is expanded.

CDR3aa: CASSLAGWGDIQYF
CDR3nt: TGTGCCAGCAGTTTAGCGGGGTGGGGGGACATTCAGTACTTC
j_gene: TRBJ2-4
abundance: -
v_gene: TRBV27
d_gene: -

CDR3aa: CASSIKQTIYNEQFF
CDR3nt: TGTGCCAGTAGTATAAAACAGACCATTTACAATGAGCAGTTCTTC
j_gene: TRBJ2-1
abundance: -
v_gene: TRBV19
d_gene: -

CDR3aa: CASSLEQGAYTEAFF
CDR3nt: TGTGCCAGCAGCTTAGAACAGGGGGCGTACACTGAAGCTTTCTTT
j_gene: TRBJ1-1
abundance: -
v_gene: TRBV7-2
d_gene: TRBD1

CDR3aa: CASSLGGSASYEQYF
CDR3nt: TGTGCCAGCAGCTTAGGTGGCTCAGCCAGCTACGAGCAGTACTTC
j_gene: TRBJ2-7
abundance: -
v_gene: TRBV7-8
d_gene: -

CDR3aa: CASSPGLARADTQYF
CDR3nt: TGTGCCAGCAGCCCAGGACTAGCCCGGGCAGATACGCAGTATTTT
j_gene: TRBJ2-3
abundance: -
v_gene: TRBV7-8
d_gene: TRBD2

CDR3aa: CASSQDLTTGLNTEAFF
CDR3nt: TGCGCCAGCAGCCAAGATTTAACGACGGGACTGAACACTGAAGCTTTCTTT
j_gene: TRBJ1-1
abundance: -
v_gene: TRBV4-1
d_gene: -

CDR3aa: CASSYAGGPIYEQYF
CDR3nt: TGTGCCAGCAGTTACGCTGGGGGTCCAATCTACGAGCAGTACTTC
j_gene: TRBJ2-7
abundance: few
v_gene: TRBV27
d_gene: -

CDR3aa: CASSEAWVLGRPQHF
CDR3nt: TGTGCCAGCAGTGAAGCGTGGGTTCTGGGCCGGCCCCAGCATTTT
j_gene: TRBJ1-5
abundance: -
v_gene: TRBV6-1
d_gene: -

CDR3aa: CAISEAGGRNNEQFF
CDR3nt: TGTGCCATCAGTGAGGCAGGCGGGCGTAACAATGAGCAGTTCTTC
j_gene: TRBJ2-1
abundance: once
v_gene: TRBV10-3
d_gene: -

CDR3aa: CAISSGQGGEQFF
CDR3nt: TGTGCCATCAGTAGCGGACAGGGAGGTGAGCAGTTCTTC
j_gene: TRBJ2-1
abundance: once
v_gene: TRBV10-3
d_gene: TRBD1

CDR3aa: CASSQDRGPYEQYF
CDR3nt: TGCGCCAGCAGCCAAGATCGGGGCCCCTACGAGCAGTACTTC
j_gene: TRBJ2-7
abundance: -
v_gene: TRBV4-1
d_gene: -

CDR3aa: CASSLSPTQEQFF
CDR3nt: TGTGCCAGCAGTTTATCCCCAACTCAGGAGCAGTTCTTC
j_gene: TRBJ2-1
abundance: -
v_gene: TRBV27
d_gene: -

CDR3aa: CASSLRGGASKLFF
CDR3nt: TGTGCCAGCAGCTTACGAGGAGGTGCGTCGAAACTGTTTTTT
j_gene: TRBJ1-4
abundance: -
v_gene: TRBV7-2
d_gene: -

CDR3aa: CASRYRGWGTEAFF
CDR3nt: TGTGCCAGCCGATACAGGGGTTGGGGCACTGAAGCTTTCTTT
j_gene: TRBJ1-1
abundance: few
v_gene: TRBV6-5
d_gene: TRBD1

CDR3aa: CASSLPGGGLDQETQYF
CDR3nt: TGTGCCAGCAGCCTCCCAGGGGGGGGACTCGACCAAGAGACCCAGTACTTC
j_gene: TRBJ2-5
abundance: -
v_gene: TRBV5-5
d_gene: -

CDR3aa: CASILPEVSEAFF
CDR3nt: TGTGCCAGCATCCTCCCAGAGGTGTCTGAAGCTTTCTTT
j_gene: TRBJ1-1
abundance: -
v_gene: TRBV6-1
d_gene: -

CDR3aa: CASGLEQGQNNEQFF
CDR3nt: TGTGCCAGCGGACTAGAGCAGGGGCAGAACAATGAGCAGTTCTTC
j_gene: TRBJ2-1
abundance: -
v_gene: TRBV28
d_gene: -

CDR3aa: CASSPTQVNEQFF
CDR3nt: TGTGCCAGCAGTCCAACACAGGTTAATGAGCAGTTCTTC
j_gene: TRBJ2-1
abundance: -
v_gene: TRBV2
d_gene: -

CDR3aa: CASSVTGNADTQYF
CDR3nt: TGTGCCAGCAGTGTGACAGGGAACGCAGATACGCAGTATTTT
j_gene: TRBJ2-3
abundance: -
v_gene: TRBV6-4
d_gene: TRBD1

CDR3aa: CASSLLNWLQSRANVLTF
CDR3nt: TGTGCCAGCAGTTTATTAAACTGGCTACAAAGTCGGGCCAACGTCCTGACTTTC
j_gene: TRBJ2-6
abundance: -
v_gene: TRBV27
d_gene: -

CDR3aa: CASNEGVLAGGSYGYTF
CDR3nt: TGTGCCAGCAACGAAGGGGTCTTGGCAGGGGGCAGCTATGGCTACACCTTC
j_gene: TRBJ1-2
abundance: -
v_gene: TRBV2
d_gene: TRBD1

CDR3aa: CAWTLAEDTEAFF
CDR3nt: TGTGCCTGGACACTCGCGGAGGACACTGAAGCTTTCTTT
j_gene: TRBJ1-1
abundance: -
v_gene: TRBV30
d_gene: -

CDR3aa: CASSLVGGAPSPLHF
CDR3nt: TGTGCCAGTAGCCTCGTTGGGGGGGCCCCTTCACCCCTCCACTTT
j_gene: TRBJ1-6
abundance: few
v_gene: TRBV19
d_gene: -